Listed below are T cell receptor beta chains from one sample, sequenced in a study of T cell repertoires in cytomegalovirus infection. Each CDR3 protein is one row after TCRdb ran MiXCR on the reads. The repertoire consists of under 850,000 distinct CDR3 sequences, with around a third occurring once and the leading ten covering 15% to 20%. No antigens are known for them. Sequenced material: cultured PBMCs, taken from culture after CMV antigen stimulation. The receptors were sampled from a human donor in good health (CMV status not recorded). Some clones in this sample may be carry-over from other donors' samples. Both conserved end residues are part of each CDR3. Each record gives: J gene, D gene, V gene, clone size, CDR3 DNA, CDR3 protein. The D gene is left open where the match is weak. Clone size is shown for a subset of rows, as once, few, many or a class of expanded clone.

J gene: TRBJ1-5; D gene: NA; V gene: TRBV19; clone size: NA; CDR3 DNA: TGTGCCAGTAGTAGTATCGTCGGGACGAGCAATCAGCCCCAGCATTTT; CDR3 protein: CASSSIVGTSNQPQHF
J gene: TRBJ2-7; D gene: TRBD2; V gene: TRBV10-3; clone size: few; CDR3 DNA: TGTGCCATCAGTGAGTCGGAAGGGACTAGCGGGAGTTCCTACGAGCAGTACTTC; CDR3 protein: CAISESEGTSGSSYEQYF
J gene: TRBJ2-5; D gene: NA; V gene: TRBV12-5; clone size: NA; CDR3 DNA: TGTGCTAGTGGTTTAGTGGTTGGACCCCAGTACTTC; CDR3 protein: CASGLVVGPQYF
J gene: TRBJ1-4; D gene: TRBD1; V gene: TRBV4-1; clone size: few; CDR3 DNA: TGCGCCAGCAGCCAGGCGTACCCAGGGACAGTCTGGTTTGGGGAATCACGGCGCGAAAAACTGTTTTTT; CDR3 protein: CASSQAYPGTVWFGESRREKLFF
J gene: TRBJ1-1; D gene: NA; V gene: TRBV6-5; clone size: NA; CDR3 DNA: TGTGCCAGCAGTTACTCGTCCGGGAGTTACACTGAAGCTTTCTTT; CDR3 protein: CASSYSSGSYTEAFF
J gene: TRBJ1-1; D gene: TRBD1; V gene: TRBV6-1; clone size: NA; CDR3 DNA: TGTGCCACAAAGCTGACAGGGCACACTGAAGCTTTCTTT; CDR3 protein: CATKLTGHTEAFF
J gene: TRBJ1-2; D gene: NA; V gene: TRBV10-3; clone size: many; CDR3 DNA: TGTGCCATCAGTGACCCTAAGGGTAACTATGGCTACACCTTC; CDR3 protein: CAISDPKGNYGYTF
J gene: TRBJ1-2; D gene: NA; V gene: TRBV4-2; clone size: NA; CDR3 DNA: TGTGCCAGCAGCCAAGAAGGAATGGGGGGCTATGGCTACACCTTC; CDR3 protein: CASSQEGMGGYGYTF
J gene: TRBJ2-7; D gene: TRBD2; V gene: TRBV28; clone size: NA; CDR3 DNA: TGTGCCAGCCTTAGCGGGGGGAAATCCTACGAGCAGTACTTC; CDR3 protein: CASLSGGKSYEQYF
J gene: TRBJ2-3; D gene: TRBD2; V gene: TRBV5-1; clone size: NA; CDR3 DNA: TGCGCCAGCAGCCGGACCTCTCAGGTGGGGGGGATCACAGATACGCAGTATTTT; CDR3 protein: CASSRTSQVGGITDTQYF
J gene: TRBJ2-2; D gene: TRBD1; V gene: TRBV15; clone size: NA; CDR3 DNA: TGTGCCACCAGCAGAGGCCGGGACAGGTTCCCCACCGGGGAGCTGTTTTTT; CDR3 protein: CATSRGRDRFPTGELFF
J gene: TRBJ2-7; D gene: NA; V gene: TRBV7-2; clone size: many; CDR3 DNA: TGTGCCAGCACCTCCCAAGGGGGGGACTACGAGCAGTACTTC; CDR3 protein: CASTSQGGDYEQYF
J gene: TRBJ1-2; D gene: NA; V gene: TRBV7-2; clone size: many; CDR3 DNA: TGTGCCAGCAGCCCACTCAGGGGAGTCAATGGCTACACCTTC; CDR3 protein: CASSPLRGVNGYTF
J gene: TRBJ2-7; D gene: NA; V gene: TRBV10-3; clone size: few; CDR3 DNA: TGTGCCATCAGCGGGGGCGAGGCCTACGAGCAGTACTTC; CDR3 protein: CAISGGEAYEQYF
J gene: TRBJ2-1; D gene: NA; V gene: TRBV10-3; clone size: NA; CDR3 DNA: TGTGCCATCAGTGAGCCAATTAGTCTGAATGAGCAGTTCTTC; CDR3 protein: CAISEPISLNEQFF
J gene: TRBJ2-1; D gene: NA; V gene: TRBV4-1; clone size: NA; CDR3 DNA: TGCGCCAGCAGCCAACTATATCCCAATGAGCAGTTCTTC; CDR3 protein: CASSQLYPNEQFF
J gene: TRBJ1-2; D gene: NA; V gene: TRBV7-2; clone size: many; CDR3 DNA: TGTGCCAGCAGCTTAAACCGTGGAGAAAACTATGGCTACACCTTC; CDR3 protein: CASSLNRGENYGYTF
J gene: TRBJ2-5; D gene: NA; V gene: TRBV20-1; clone size: few; CDR3 DNA: TGCAGTGCTAGAGATTACGCCTCTGCCAGAGAGACCCAGTACTTC; CDR3 protein: CSARDYASARETQYF
J gene: TRBJ1-2; D gene: TRBD1; V gene: TRBV7-3; clone size: NA; CDR3 DNA: TGTGCCAGCAGCCGACACGACAGGGCTCCCAGGGGCTACACCTTC; CDR3 protein: CASSRHDRAPRGYTF
J gene: TRBJ2-1; D gene: TRBD2; V gene: TRBV5-1; clone size: NA; CDR3 DNA: TGCGCCAGCAGCCCCGGGACTAGCGGGGCAGAGCAGTTCTTC; CDR3 protein: CASSPGTSGAEQFF
J gene: TRBJ2-1; D gene: TRBD1; V gene: TRBV10-3; clone size: NA; CDR3 DNA: TGTGCCATCAGAGTGTTCGCCAGGACAGGGGCCAATGAGCAGTTCTTC; CDR3 protein: CAIRVFARTGANEQFF
J gene: TRBJ2-4; D gene: NA; V gene: TRBV6-2/TRBV6-3; clone size: NA; CDR3 DNA: TGTGCCAGCGGCCCTAGAGGGACTGGCCGAGACATTCAGTACTTC; CDR3 protein: CASGPRGTGRDIQYF
J gene: TRBJ1-1; D gene: NA; V gene: TRBV7-6; clone size: few; CDR3 DNA: TGTGCCAGCAGCTTATTAACGGGAATGAACACTGAAGCTTTCTTT; CDR3 protein: CASSLLTGMNTEAFF
J gene: TRBJ2-5; D gene: NA; V gene: TRBV15; clone size: NA; CDR3 DNA: TGTGCCACCAGGACAGAGAGGAGTCAAGAGACCCAGTACTTC; CDR3 protein: CATRTERSQETQYF
J gene: TRBJ2-6; D gene: NA; V gene: TRBV10-3; clone size: once; CDR3 DNA: TGTGCCATCAGTGAAAGAGGGATAAGCTCTGGGGCCAACGTCCTGACTTTC; CDR3 protein: CAISERGISSGANVLTF
J gene: TRBJ1-1; D gene: NA; V gene: TRBV19; clone size: few; CDR3 DNA: TGTGCCAGTAGTATAGTCGGCGGGAAGAACACTGAAGCTTTCTTT; CDR3 protein: CASSIVGGKNTEAFF
J gene: TRBJ2-7; D gene: NA; V gene: TRBV20-1; clone size: few; CDR3 DNA: TGCAGTGCTAGAGCGGCGCGAACTACCTACGAGCAGTACTTC; CDR3 protein: CSARAARTTYEQYF
J gene: TRBJ2-2; D gene: NA; V gene: TRBV6-5; clone size: few; CDR3 DNA: TGTGCCAGCAGTTACTCGGGCCTTAACACCGGGGAGCTGTTTTTT; CDR3 protein: CASSYSGLNTGELFF
J gene: TRBJ2-2; D gene: TRBD1; V gene: TRBV7-6; clone size: once; CDR3 DNA: TGTGCCAGCAGCGGACAGGACACCGGGGAGCTGTTTTTT; CDR3 protein: CASSGQDTGELFF
J gene: TRBJ2-5; D gene: TRBD2; V gene: TRBV12-3/TRBV12-4; clone size: NA; CDR3 DNA: TGTGCCAGCAGAACCAGCGGGAGTAAAGAGACCCAGTACTTC; CDR3 protein: CASRTSGSKETQYF
J gene: TRBJ2-7; D gene: TRBD2; V gene: TRBV7-2; clone size: few; CDR3 DNA: TGTGCCAGCAGCTTATCGGCTAGCGGGTCGACCTACGAGCAGTACTTC; CDR3 protein: CASSLSASGSTYEQYF
J gene: TRBJ1-4; D gene: TRBD1; V gene: TRBV5-6; clone size: NA; CDR3 DNA: TGTGCCAGCAGCTCAACGGGACAGGGGCCTGCAACTAATGAAAAACTGTTTTTT; CDR3 protein: CASSSTGQGPATNEKLFF
J gene: TRBJ2-1; D gene: NA; V gene: TRBV6-1; clone size: NA; CDR3 DNA: TGTGCCAGCAGTGAAAACCAGGGATTGGACAATGAGCAGTTCTTC; CDR3 protein: CASSENQGLDNEQFF
J gene: TRBJ1-1; D gene: NA; V gene: TRBV7-2; clone size: many; CDR3 DNA: TGTGCCAGCAGCTTAGTAGAGGGGGGGGAAGCTTTCTTT; CDR3 protein: CASSLVEGGEAFF
J gene: TRBJ1-1; D gene: TRBD1; V gene: TRBV25-1; clone size: few; CDR3 DNA: TGTGCCAGCAGTGAATGGCCGGGACAGGGGAATATGAACACTGAAGCTTTCTTT; CDR3 protein: CASSEWPGQGNMNTEAFF
J gene: TRBJ1-1; D gene: TRBD1; V gene: TRBV2; clone size: NA; CDR3 DNA: TGTGCCAGCAGCAAGGACAGGGCCATGAACACTGAAGCTTTCTTT; CDR3 protein: CASSKDRAMNTEAFF
J gene: TRBJ1-2; D gene: NA; V gene: TRBV7-9; clone size: NA; CDR3 DNA: TGTGCCAGCAGACCTCCCGGACGTGGGGCTAACTATGGCTACACCTTC; CDR3 protein: CASRPPGRGANYGYTF
J gene: TRBJ1-2; D gene: TRBD1; V gene: TRBV6-5; clone size: NA; CDR3 DNA: TGTGCCAGCAGGGGGACAGGTGATCCAGCTAACTATGGCTACACCTTC; CDR3 protein: CASRGTGDPANYGYTF
J gene: TRBJ2-3; D gene: TRBD2; V gene: TRBV7-2; clone size: few; CDR3 DNA: TGTGCCAGCAGCTTAGCGCTGGGCGGGGGGGATACGCAGTATTTT; CDR3 protein: CASSLALGGGDTQYF
J gene: TRBJ1-5; D gene: NA; V gene: TRBV15; clone size: NA; CDR3 DNA: TGTGCCACCAGCAGAGACGGACGTCGCAATCAGCCCCAGCATTTT; CDR3 protein: CATSRDGRRNQPQHF
J gene: TRBJ2-3; D gene: NA; V gene: TRBV10-1; clone size: few; CDR3 DNA: TGCGCCAGCAGTGAGTCCGGTGCAGATACGCAGTATTTT; CDR3 protein: CASSESGADTQYF
J gene: TRBJ2-5; D gene: TRBD2; V gene: TRBV11-2; clone size: NA; CDR3 DNA: TGTGCCAGCAGCTTGAGCGGGGGGCGCCAAGAGGCCCAGTACTTC; CDR3 protein: CASSLSGGRQEAQYF
J gene: TRBJ2-6; D gene: TRBD1; V gene: TRBV12-3/TRBV12-4; clone size: few; CDR3 DNA: TGTGCCAGCAGAGGGACAGGGCGCTTCCCTGGGGCCAACGTCCTGACTTTC; CDR3 protein: CASRGTGRFPGANVLTF
J gene: TRBJ2-1; D gene: NA; V gene: TRBV10-3; clone size: NA; CDR3 DNA: TGTGCCATCAGTGAGTCGGGGGGCCGTAATGGCGAGCAGTTCTTC; CDR3 protein: CAISESGGRNGEQFF
J gene: TRBJ2-3; D gene: TRBD1; V gene: TRBV2; clone size: NA; CDR3 DNA: TGTGCCAGCAGTGTGACAGGGGCTGGAGATACGCAGTATTTT; CDR3 protein: CASSVTGAGDTQYF
J gene: TRBJ1-4; D gene: NA; V gene: TRBV7-2; clone size: NA; CDR3 DNA: TGTGCCAGCAGCCGGGACGGCACTTACCCAAAACTGTTTTTT; CDR3 protein: CASSRDGTYPKLFF